This is a list of T cell receptor beta chains from one sample in a study of CD8+ T cells in alopecia areata. Data came from immunoSEQ multiplex PCR; TCRdb stores just in-frame clones and leaves some out. The sample includes under 250,000 clones, about 58% of them seen just once. This material consisted of CD4+ T cells sorted from blood, taken at week 4, from a patient treated with tofacitinib. The receptors derive from a human donor with alopecia areata. Both conserved end residues are part of each CDR3. A D gene is named only where the DNA matches it firmly. Some rows mark clone size as missing; the rest say once, few, many or name a class of expanded clone.

>few|TRBV6-5|TRBJ2-7|NA|12
CASSSSLIEQYF
TGTGCCAGCAGTTCTAGTCTCATCGAGCAGTACTTC
>once|TRBV29-1|TRBJ1-1|NA|13
CSVVGGSRTEAFF
TGCAGCGTTGTGGGGGGATCTAGAACTGAAGCTTTCTTT
>NA|TRBV15|TRBJ1-1|NA|17
CATSRRQGIGMNTEAFF
TGTGCCACCAGCAGGCGTCAGGGAATAGGTATGAACACTGAAGCTTTCTTT
>NA|TRBV29-1|TRBJ1-1|NA|13
CSVATNRNTEAFF
TGCAGCGTCGCTACTAACAGGAACACTGAAGCTTTCTTT
>NA|TRBV18|TRBJ2-3|NA|14
CASSPRGSTDTQYF
TGTGCCAGCTCACCCCGGGGCAGCACAGATACGCAGTATTTT
>NA|TRBV6-4|TRBJ2-3|TRBD2|16
CASSDSSGGAADTQYF
TGTGCCAGCAGTGACTCAAGCGGGGGGGCCGCAGATACGCAGTATTTT
>NA|TRBV27|TRBJ1-2|NA|16
CASSPIPPGTNYGYTF
TGTGCCAGCAGTCCCATACCCCCGGGGACTAACTATGGCTACACCTTC
>NA|TRBV30|TRBJ2-5|TRBD2|12
CAWTSGRETQYF
TGTGCCTGGACTAGCGGGAGAGAGACCCAGTACTTC
>NA|TRBV30|TRBJ2-1|NA|15
CAWSVLGRSYNEQFF
TGTGCCTGGAGTGTACTTGGACGCTCCTACAATGAGCAGTTCTTC
>NA|TRBV6-1|TRBJ2-2|NA|14
CASSPKLGPGELFF
TGTGCCAGCAGCCCTAAGCTAGGGCCCGGGGAGCTGTTTTTT
>NA|TRBV29-1|TRBJ2-3|NA|13
CSVEAASTDTQYF
TGCAGCGTTGAGGCAGCTAGCACAGATACGCAGTATTTT